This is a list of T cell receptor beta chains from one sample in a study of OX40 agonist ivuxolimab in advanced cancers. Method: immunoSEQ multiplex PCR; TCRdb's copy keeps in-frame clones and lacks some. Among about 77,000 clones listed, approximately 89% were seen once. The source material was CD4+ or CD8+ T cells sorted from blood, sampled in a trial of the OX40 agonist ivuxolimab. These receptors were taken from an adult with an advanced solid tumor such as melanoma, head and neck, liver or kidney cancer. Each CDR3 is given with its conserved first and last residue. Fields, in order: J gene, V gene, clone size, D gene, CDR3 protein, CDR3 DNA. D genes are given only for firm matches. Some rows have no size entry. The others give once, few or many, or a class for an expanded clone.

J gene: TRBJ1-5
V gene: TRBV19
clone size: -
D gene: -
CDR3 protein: CASSIPGPGNQPQHF
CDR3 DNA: TGTGCCAGTAGTATCCCCGGGCCGGGCAATCAGCCCCAGCATTTT

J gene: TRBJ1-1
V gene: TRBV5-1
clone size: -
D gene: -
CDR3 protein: CASSLREGTNTEAFF
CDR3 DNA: TGCGCCAGCAGCTTGAGGGAGGGGACGAACACTGAAGCTTTCTTT

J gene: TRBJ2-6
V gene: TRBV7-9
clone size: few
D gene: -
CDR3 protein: CASSLVGRPIMANVLTF
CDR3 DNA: TGTGCCAGCAGCTTAGTGGGACGGCCTATTATGGCCAACGTCCTGACTTTC

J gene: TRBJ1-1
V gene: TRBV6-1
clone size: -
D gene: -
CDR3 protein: CASSDPGGKGSGTEAFF
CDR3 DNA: TGTGCCAGCAGTGACCCGGGCGGAAAGGGCTCGGGCACTGAAGCTTTCTTT

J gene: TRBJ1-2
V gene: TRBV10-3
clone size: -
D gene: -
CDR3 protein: CAISWGRGDYGYTF
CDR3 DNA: TGTGCCATCAGTTGGGGCAGGGGTGACTATGGCTACACCTTC

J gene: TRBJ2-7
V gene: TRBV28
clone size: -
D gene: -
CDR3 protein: CASSPQTRLDYEQYF
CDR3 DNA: TGTGCCAGCAGTCCTCAGACGCGTCTGGACTACGAGCAGTACTTC

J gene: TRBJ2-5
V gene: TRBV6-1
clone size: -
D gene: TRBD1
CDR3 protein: CASSTGQIQETQYF
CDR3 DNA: TGTGCCAGCAGTACGGGACAGATCCAAGAGACCCAGTACTTC

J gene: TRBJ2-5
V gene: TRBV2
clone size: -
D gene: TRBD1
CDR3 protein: CASREGQGERTQYF
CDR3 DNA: TGTGCCAGCAGGGAGGGACAGGGGGAAAGGACCCAGTACTTC

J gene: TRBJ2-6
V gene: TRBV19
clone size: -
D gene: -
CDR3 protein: CASKGGSGANVLTF
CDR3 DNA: TGTGCCAGTAAGGGGGGCTCTGGGGCCAACGTCCTGACTTTC

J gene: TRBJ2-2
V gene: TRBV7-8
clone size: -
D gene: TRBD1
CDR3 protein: CASSWQGAAGELFF
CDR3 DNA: TGTGCCAGCAGCTGGCAGGGGGCAGCCGGGGAGCTGTTTTTT

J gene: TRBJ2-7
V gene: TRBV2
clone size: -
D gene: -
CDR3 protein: CASSPDTTYEQYF
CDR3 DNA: TGTGCCAGCAGTCCGGACACAACCTACGAGCAGTACTTC

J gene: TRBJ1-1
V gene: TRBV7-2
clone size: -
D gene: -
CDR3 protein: CASSPGAANTEAFF
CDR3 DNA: TGTGCCAGCAGCCCCGGGGCGGCGAACACTGAAGCTTTCTTT

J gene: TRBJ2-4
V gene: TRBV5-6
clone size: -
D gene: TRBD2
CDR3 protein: CASTLRLAGGPAKNIQYF
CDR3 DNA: TGTGCCAGCACCCTCAGACTAGCGGGGGGGCCGGCCAAAAACATTCAGTACTTC

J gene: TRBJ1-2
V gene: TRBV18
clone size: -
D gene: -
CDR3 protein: CASSPPGPGPSNYGYTF
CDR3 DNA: TGTGCCAGCTCACCACCGGGGCCAGGCCCCTCTAACTATGGCTACACCTTC

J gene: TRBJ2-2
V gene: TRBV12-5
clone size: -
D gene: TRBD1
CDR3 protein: CASGRDRVNTGELFF
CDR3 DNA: TGTGCTAGTGGGCGCGACAGGGTGAACACCGGGGAGCTGTTTTTT

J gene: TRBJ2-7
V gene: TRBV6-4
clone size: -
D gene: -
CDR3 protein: CASSLREFPYEQYF
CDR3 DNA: TGTGCCAGCAGCCTCCGGGAATTTCCCTACGAGCAGTACTTC

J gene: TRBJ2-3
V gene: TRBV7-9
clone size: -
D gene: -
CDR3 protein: CASSLGGITDTQYF
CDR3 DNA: TGTGCCAGCAGCTTAGGAGGGATCACAGATACGCAGTATTTT

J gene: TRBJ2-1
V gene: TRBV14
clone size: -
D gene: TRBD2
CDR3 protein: CASSSSGRATFF
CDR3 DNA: TGTGCCAGCAGTTCTAGCGGGAGGGCCACGTTCTTC

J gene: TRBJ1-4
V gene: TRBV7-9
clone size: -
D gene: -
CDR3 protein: CASSLQGPLGRVEKLFF
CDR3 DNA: TGTGCCAGCAGCTTACAGGGTCCGTTGGGGCGAGTTGAAAAACTGTTTTTT

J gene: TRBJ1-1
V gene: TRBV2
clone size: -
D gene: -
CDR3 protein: CASRGGTSGEAFF
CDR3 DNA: TGTGCCAGCAGGGGTGGGACAAGTGGTGAAGCTTTCTTT

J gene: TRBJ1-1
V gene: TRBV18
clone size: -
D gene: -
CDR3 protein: CASSPPGGTRYTEAFF
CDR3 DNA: TGTGCCAGCTCACCGCCGGGGGGAACTCGATACACTGAAGCTTTCTTT

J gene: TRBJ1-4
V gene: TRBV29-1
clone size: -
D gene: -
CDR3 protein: CSVGPRGVNAELFF
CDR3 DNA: TGCAGCGTAGGCCCTCGGGGGGTTAATGCGGAACTGTTTTTT

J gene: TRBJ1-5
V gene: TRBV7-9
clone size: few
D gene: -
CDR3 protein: CASSTGRGGNQPQHF
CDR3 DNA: TGTGCCAGCAGCACCGGTCGGGGAGGGAATCAGCCCCAGCATTTT

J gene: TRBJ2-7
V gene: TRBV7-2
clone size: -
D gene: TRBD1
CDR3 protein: CASSLGDSGDEQYF
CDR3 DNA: TGTGCCAGCAGCCTGGGGGACAGTGGGGACGAGCAGTACTTC

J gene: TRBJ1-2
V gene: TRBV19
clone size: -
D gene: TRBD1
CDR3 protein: CASSKRTGHYGYTF
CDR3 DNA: TGTGCCAGTAGTAAAAGGACAGGCCACTATGGCTACACCTTC

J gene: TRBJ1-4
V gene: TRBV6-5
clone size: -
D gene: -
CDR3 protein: CASSYSPGSAEKLFF
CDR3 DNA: TGTGCCAGCAGTTACTCTCCGGGAAGCGCGGAAAAACTGTTTTTT

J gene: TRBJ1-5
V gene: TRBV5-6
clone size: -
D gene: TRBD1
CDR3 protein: CASSFRDRQGDQPQHF
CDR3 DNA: TGTGCCAGCAGCTTCCGGGACAGGCAAGGTGATCAGCCCCAGCATTTT

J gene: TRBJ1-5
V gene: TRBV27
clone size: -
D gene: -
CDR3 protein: CASRELGQPQHF
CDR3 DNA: TGTGCCAGCAGAGAATTGGGTCAGCCCCAGCATTTT

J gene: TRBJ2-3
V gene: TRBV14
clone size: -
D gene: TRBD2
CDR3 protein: CASSLIAGGKADTQYF
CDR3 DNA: TGTGCCAGCAGCCTGATAGCGGGAGGGAAGGCAGATACGCAGTATTTT

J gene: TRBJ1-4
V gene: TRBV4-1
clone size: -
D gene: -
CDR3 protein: CASRNANEKLFF
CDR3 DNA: TGCGCCAGCAGGAACGCTAATGAAAAACTGTTTTTT

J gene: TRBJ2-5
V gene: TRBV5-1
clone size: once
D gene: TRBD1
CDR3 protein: CASSPTGTETQYF
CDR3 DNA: TGCGCCAGCAGCCCGACAGGGACAGAGACCCAGTACTTC

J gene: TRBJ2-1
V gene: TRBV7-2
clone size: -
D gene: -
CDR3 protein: CASRPQGGSYNEQFF
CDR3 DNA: TGTGCCAGCAGGCCACAGGGTGGCTCCTACAATGAGCAGTTCTTC

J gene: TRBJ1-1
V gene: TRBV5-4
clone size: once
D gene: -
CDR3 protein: CATKLKAGNTEAFF
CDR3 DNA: TGTGCCACCAAGCTCAAGGCGGGGAACACTGAAGCTTTCTTT

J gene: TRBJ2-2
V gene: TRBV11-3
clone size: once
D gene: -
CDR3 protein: CASSPRHTGELFF
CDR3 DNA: TGTGCCAGCAGCCCGCGGCACACCGGGGAGCTGTTTTTT

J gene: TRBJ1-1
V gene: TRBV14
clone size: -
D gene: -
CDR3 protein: CASSQAPNQGTAFF
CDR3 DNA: TGTGCCAGCAGCCAAGCCCCTAACCAAGGTACAGCTTTCTTT

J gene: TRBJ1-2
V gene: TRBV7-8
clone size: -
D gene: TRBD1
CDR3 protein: CASSSPGGSTF
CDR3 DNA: TGTGCCAGCAGCTCCCCAGGGGGCTCCACCTTC

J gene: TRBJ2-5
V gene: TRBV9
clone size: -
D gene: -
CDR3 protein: CASSPTGTNQETQYF
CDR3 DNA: TGTGCCAGCAGCCCCACCGGGACAAACCAAGAGACCCAGTACTTC

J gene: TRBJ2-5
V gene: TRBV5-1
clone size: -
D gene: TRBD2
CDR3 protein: CASSGEGLAGGPARETQYF
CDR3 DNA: TGCGCCAGCAGCGGCGAGGGTCTAGCGGGGGGGCCAGCCAGAGAGACCCAGTACTTC

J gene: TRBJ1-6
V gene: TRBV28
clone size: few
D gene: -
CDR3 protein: CASSWGSPLHF
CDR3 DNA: TGTGCCAGCAGTTGGGGTTCACCCCTCCACTTT

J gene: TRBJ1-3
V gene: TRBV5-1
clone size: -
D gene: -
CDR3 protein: CASSLEGLYSGNTIYF
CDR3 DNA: TGCGCCAGCAGCTTGGAGGGACTTTACTCTGGAAACACCATATATTTT

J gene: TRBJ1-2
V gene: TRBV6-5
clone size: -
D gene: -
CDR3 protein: CASSPDGANYGYTF
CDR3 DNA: TGTGCCAGCAGTCCGGACGGCGCTAACTATGGCTACACCTTC

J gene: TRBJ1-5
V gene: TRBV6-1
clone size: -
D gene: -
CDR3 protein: CASSAQGDQPQHF
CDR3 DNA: TGTGCCAGCAGTGCTCAGGGCGATCAGCCCCAGCATTTT

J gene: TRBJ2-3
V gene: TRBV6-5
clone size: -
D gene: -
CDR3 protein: CASSRGTSTDTQYF
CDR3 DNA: TGTGCCAGCTCTCGTGGGACGAGCACAGATACGCAGTATTTT

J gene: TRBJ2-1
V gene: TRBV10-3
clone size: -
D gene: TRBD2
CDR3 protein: CAINSGRFYNEQFF
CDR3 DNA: TGTGCCATCAATAGCGGGAGGTTTTACAATGAGCAGTTCTTC

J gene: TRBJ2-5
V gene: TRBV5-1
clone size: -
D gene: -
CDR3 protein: CASSVGGKVQETQYF
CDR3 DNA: TGCGCCAGCAGCGTTGGCGGAAAGGTTCAAGAGACCCAGTACTTC

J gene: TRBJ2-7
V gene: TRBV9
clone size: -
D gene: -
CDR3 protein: CASSVDPVPTYEQYF
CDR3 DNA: TGTGCCAGCAGCGTAGACCCCGTCCCCACCTACGAGCAGTACTTC

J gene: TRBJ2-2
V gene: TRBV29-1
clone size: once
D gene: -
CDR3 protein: CSVASRGHTGELFF
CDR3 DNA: TGCAGCGTCGCCTCTCGGGGGCACACCGGGGAGCTGTTTTTT

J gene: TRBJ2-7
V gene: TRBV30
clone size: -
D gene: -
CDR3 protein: CAWSKVEEGEQYF
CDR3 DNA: TGTGCCTGGAGTAAGGTTGAGGAGGGGGAGCAGTACTTC

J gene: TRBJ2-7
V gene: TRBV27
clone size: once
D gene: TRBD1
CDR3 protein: CASSLPRQGSRDEQYF
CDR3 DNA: TGTGCCAGCAGTCTCCCGCGACAGGGGTCTCGGGACGAGCAGTACTTC

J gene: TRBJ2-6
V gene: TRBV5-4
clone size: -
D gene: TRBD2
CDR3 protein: CASSALLAGESSGANVLTF
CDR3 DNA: TGTGCCAGCAGCGCTCTCCTAGCGGGGGAGAGCTCTGGGGCCAACGTCCTGACTTTC

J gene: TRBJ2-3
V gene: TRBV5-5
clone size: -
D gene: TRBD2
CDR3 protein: CASSFPSIAGAGTDTQYF
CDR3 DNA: TGTGCCAGCAGTTTTCCGTCCATAGCGGGAGCCGGCACAGATACGCAGTATTTT

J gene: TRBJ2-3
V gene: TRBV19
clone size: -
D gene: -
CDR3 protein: CASSMGATGRTDTQYF
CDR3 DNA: TGTGCCAGTAGTATGGGGGCTACGGGGCGTACAGATACGCAGTATTTT

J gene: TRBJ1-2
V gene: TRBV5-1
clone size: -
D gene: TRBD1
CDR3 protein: CASSTRTGTGGYTF
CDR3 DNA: TGCGCCAGCAGCACCAGGACAGGGACCGGGGGCTACACCTTC